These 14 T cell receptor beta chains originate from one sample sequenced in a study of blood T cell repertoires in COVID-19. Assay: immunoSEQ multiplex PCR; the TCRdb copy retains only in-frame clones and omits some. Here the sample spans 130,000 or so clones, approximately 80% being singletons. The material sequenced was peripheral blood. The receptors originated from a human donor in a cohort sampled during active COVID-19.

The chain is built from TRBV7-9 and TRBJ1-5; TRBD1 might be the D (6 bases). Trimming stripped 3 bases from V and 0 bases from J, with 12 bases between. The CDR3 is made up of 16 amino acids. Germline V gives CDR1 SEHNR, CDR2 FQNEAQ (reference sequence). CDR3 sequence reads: CASSLGGQNSNQPQHF. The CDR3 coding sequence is TGTGCCAGCAGCTTGGGCGGACAGAATAGCAATCAGCCCCAGCATTTT.

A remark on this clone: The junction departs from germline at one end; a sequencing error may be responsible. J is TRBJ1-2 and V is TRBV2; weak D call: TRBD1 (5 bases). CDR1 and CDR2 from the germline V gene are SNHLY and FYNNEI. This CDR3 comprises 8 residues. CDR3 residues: CASGPTAF. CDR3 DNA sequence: TGTGCCAGCGGCCCGACAGCCTTC.

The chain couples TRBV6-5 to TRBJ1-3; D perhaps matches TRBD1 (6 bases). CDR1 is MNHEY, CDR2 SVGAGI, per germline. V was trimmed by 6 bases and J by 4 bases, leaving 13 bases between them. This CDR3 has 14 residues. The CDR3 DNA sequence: TGTGCCAGCAGAACCACAGGGTTAGGAAACACCATATATTTT. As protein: CASRTTGLGNTIYF.

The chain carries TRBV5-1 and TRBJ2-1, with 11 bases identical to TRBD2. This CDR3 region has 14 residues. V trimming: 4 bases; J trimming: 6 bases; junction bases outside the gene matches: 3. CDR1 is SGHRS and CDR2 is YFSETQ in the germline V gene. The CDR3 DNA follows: TGCGCCAGCAGCATCGGGACTAGCGGCAATGAGCAGTTCTTC. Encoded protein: CASSIGTSGNEQFF.

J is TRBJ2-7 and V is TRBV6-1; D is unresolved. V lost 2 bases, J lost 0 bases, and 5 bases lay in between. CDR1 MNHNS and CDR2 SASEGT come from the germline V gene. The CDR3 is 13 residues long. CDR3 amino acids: CASSEWASYEQYF. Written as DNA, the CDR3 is TGTGCCAGCAGTGAATGGGCCTCCTACGAGCAGTACTTC.

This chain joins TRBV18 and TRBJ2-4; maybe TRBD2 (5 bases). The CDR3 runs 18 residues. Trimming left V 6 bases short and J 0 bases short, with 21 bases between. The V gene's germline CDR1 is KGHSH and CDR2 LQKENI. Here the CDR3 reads CASSGREGLGVAKNIQYF. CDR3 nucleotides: TGTGCCAGCTCGGGAAGAGAGGGCCTCGGAGTAGCCAAAAACATTCAGTACTTC.

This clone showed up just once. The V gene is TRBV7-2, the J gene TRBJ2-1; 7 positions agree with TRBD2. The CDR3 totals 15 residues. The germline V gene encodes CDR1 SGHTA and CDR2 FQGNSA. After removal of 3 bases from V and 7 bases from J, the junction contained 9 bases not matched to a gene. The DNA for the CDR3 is TGTGCCAGCAGCTTGGAGCGCGGGAGCGGAAATGAGCAGTTCTTC. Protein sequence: CASSLERGSGNEQFF.

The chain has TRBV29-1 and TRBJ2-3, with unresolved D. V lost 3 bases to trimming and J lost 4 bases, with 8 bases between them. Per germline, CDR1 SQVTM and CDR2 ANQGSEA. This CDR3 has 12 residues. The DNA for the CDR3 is TGCAGCGTTGATACCGGGTCAGATACGCAGTATTTT. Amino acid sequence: CSVDTGSDTQYF.

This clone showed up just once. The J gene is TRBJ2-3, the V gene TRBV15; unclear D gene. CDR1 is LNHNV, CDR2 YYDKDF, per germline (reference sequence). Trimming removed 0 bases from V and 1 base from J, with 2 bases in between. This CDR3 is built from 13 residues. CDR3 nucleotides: TGTGCCACCAGCAGAGACGGCACAGATACGCAGTATTTT. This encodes CATSRDGTDTQYF.

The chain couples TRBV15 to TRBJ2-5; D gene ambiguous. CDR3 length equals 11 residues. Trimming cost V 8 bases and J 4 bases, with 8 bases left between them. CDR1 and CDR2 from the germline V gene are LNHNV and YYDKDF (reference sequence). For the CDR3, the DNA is TGTGCCACCTCGCTCAGAGAGACCCAGTACTTC. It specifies CATSLRETQYF.

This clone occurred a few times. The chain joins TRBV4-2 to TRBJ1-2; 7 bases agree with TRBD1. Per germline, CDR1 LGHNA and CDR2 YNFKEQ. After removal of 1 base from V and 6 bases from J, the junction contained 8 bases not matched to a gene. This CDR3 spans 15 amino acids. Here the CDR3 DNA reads TGTGCCAGCAGCCAAGCCACCGGGACAGAAGATGGCTACACCTTC. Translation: CASSQATGTEDGYTF.

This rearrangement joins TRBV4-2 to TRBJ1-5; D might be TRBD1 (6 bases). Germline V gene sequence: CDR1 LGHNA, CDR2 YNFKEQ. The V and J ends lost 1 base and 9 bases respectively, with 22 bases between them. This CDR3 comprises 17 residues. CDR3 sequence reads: CASSQGNPGQGHSPQHF. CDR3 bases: TGTGCCAGCAGCCAAGGAAATCCGGGTCAGGGACATTCGCCCCAGCATTTT.

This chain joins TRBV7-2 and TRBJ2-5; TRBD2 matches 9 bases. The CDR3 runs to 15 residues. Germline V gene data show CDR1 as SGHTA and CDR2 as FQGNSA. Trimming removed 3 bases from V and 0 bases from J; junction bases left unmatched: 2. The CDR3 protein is CASSFLAGNQETQYF. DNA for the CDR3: TGTGCCAGCAGCTTCCTAGCGGGGAACCAAGAGACCCAGTACTTC. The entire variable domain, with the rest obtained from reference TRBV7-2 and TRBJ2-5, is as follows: GAGVSQSPSNKVTEKGKDVELRCDPISGHTALYWYRQSLGQGLEFLIYFQGNSAPDKSGLPSDRFSAERTGGSVSTLTIQRTQQEDSAVYLCASSFLAGNQETQYFGPGTRLLVL.

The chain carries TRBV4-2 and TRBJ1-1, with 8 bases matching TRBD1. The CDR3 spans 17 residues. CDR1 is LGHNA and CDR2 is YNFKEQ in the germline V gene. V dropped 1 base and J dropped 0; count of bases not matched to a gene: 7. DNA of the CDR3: TGTGCCAGCAGCCAAGGGGCCCAGGGACAGGTGAACACTGAAGCTTTCTTT. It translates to CASSQGAQGQVNTEAFF.